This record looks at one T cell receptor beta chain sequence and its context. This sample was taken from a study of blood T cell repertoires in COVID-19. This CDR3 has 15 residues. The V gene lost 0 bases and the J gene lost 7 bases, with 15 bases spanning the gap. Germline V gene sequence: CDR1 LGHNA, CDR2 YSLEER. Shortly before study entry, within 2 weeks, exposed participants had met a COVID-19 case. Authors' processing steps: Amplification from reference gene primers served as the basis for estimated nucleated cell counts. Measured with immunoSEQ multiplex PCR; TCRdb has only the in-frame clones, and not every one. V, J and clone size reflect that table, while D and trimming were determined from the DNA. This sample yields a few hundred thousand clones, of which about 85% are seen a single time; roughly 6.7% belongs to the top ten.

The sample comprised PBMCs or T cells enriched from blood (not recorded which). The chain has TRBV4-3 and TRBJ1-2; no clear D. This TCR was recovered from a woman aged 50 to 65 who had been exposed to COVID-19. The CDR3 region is CASSQEGRLLGGYTF. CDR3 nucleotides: TGCGCCAGCAGCCAAGAGGGCCGATTACTAGGTGGCTACACCTTC.